The 26 T cell receptor beta chains given below trace back to one sample, sequenced in a study of neurological immune-mediated disorders (dated by TCRdb to between 2019 and 2020). Libraries were prepared through 5' RACE. The reads were generated on an Illumina HiSeq 2500. TCRdb cleaned the public reads at Q25 with fastp, built clones with MiXCR and kept in-frame beta chains. Here each entry gathers all rows of one CDR3 protein and keeps the most common genes and DNA. For this sample the table gives around 48,000 distinct CDR3 sequences, of which about a tenth were detected only once. In total, the top ten clones hold 21% of the sample. Specimen: PBMCs. Receptors were obtained from a woman aged 40-49 years with HTLV-1-associated myelopathy (HAM/TSP).

This clonotype was counted many times. V gene TRBV7-7 combines with J gene TRBJ1-1; 7 bases fit TRBD1. With 5 bases clipped from V and 0 bases from J, the junction kept 6 bases outside the gene matches. From germline, CDR1 is SSHAT and CDR2 FNYEAQ (reference sequence). The CDR3 has 15 residues. CDR3 nucleotide sequence: TGTGCCAGCAGCGCCGGGACAGATATGAACACTGAAGCTTTCTTT. This codes for CASSAGTDMNTEAFF.

This chain uses TRBV7-2 with TRBJ2-1; D remains ambiguous. CDR1 SGHTA and CDR2 FQGNSA come from the germline V gene. The V end lost 2 bases, the J end lost 8 bases, and 7 bases lay between the germline ends. The CDR3 is made up of 12 amino acids. For the CDR3, the DNA is TGTGCCAGCAGCTTATCTTTCGATGAGCAGTTCTTC. Its translation: CASSLSFDEQFF.

The chain uses TRBV12-3 or TRBV12-4 and TRBJ2-1; 7 nucleotides line up with TRBD2. After removal of 1 base from V and 6 bases from J, the junction contained 12 bases not matched to a gene. The CDR3 extends over 17 amino acids. This CDR3 is CASSLGTSVGFVNEQFF. In nucleotides, the CDR3 is TGTGCCAGCAGTTTAGGGACTAGTGTGGGGTTCGTCAATGAGCAGTTCTTC.

This clonotype was seen many times. The CDR3 DNA reads TGTGCCAGCAGCTTCCCGGACAGGCGCCACAATGAGCAGTTCTTC. As protein: CASSFPDRRHNEQFF. The chain uses TRBV5-8 and TRBJ2-1, with 7 bases matching TRBD1. Per germline, CDR1 SGHTS and CDR2 YDEGEE. The CDR3 contains 15 residues. After removal of 2 bases from V and 5 bases from J, the junction contained 7 bases not matched to a gene.

A remark on this clonotype: In this CDR3 the conserved last residue, phenylalanine or tryptophan, is missing, so a read error is likely. The DNA is left out, because the CDR3 cannot be placed on it with certainty; the CDR3 is given as TCRdb lists it. V is TRBV20-1 and J is TRBJ2-3; whether TRBD2, the table's D call, matches the DNA was not checked. Germline CDR1 DFQATT, CDR2 SNEGSKA (reference sequence). The CDR3 has 15 residues if both end residues are counted. The chain's CDR3 is CSARLLAGGTDTQNL.

This clonotype was picked up a small number of times. The chain joins TRBV2 to TRBJ2-5; 10 nucleotides agree with TRBD2. Germline V gives CDR1 SNHLY, CDR2 FYNNEI. The CDR3 is 13 amino acids. V lost 4 bases to trimming and J lost 7 bases; unmatched junction nucleotides: 3. CDR3 sequence (DNA): TGTGCCAGCAGTGGGGTAGCGGGGGGGACCCAGTACTTC. It yields the protein CASSGVAGGTQYF.

This clonotype showed up many times. This chain joins TRBV5-1 and TRBJ2-2; D not certain. The CDR3 length is 14 residues. V shed 0 bases and J shed 7 bases, with 10 bases lying between them. From germline, CDR1 is SGHRS and CDR2 YFSETQ. The CDR3 here is CASSLDLNGGELFF. The CDR3 region has the DNA TGCGCCAGCAGCTTGGATTTAAATGGCGGGGAGCTGTTTTTT.

A remark on this clonotype: An end of the junction differs from the germline gene, which may be a read error. The genes are TRBV10-3 and TRBJ2-4; weak D call: TRBD2 (5 bases). The CDR3 loop spans 13 amino acids. CDR1 is ENHRY and CDR2 is SYGVKD in the germline V gene. As DNA, the CDR3 is TGTGTCATCAGTGAGGGTGACAAAAACATTCAGTACTTC. Its protein product is CVISEGDKNIQYF.

A word on this clonotype: This may come from a read error, since a much larger clone is one base off. The CDR3 DNA reads as TGCAGTGCTCCGTCTGAGAGCACAGATACGCAGTATTTT. As protein: CSAPSESTDTQYF. The rearrangement links TRBV20-1 to TRBJ2-3; D not certain. Germline CDR1 is DFQATT and CDR2 is SNEGSKA (reference sequence). V was cut by 5 bases and J by 0 bases, with 9 bases left in between. The CDR3 is made up of 13 amino acids.

The J gene is TRBJ2-7, the V gene TRBV7-2; D gene uncertain. The CDR3 has 15 residues. Per germline, CDR1 SGHTA and CDR2 FQGNSA. Trimming took 2 bases from V and 3 from J, leaving 14 bases between them. The CDR3 sequence: CASSLWKVWVYEQYF. In DNA form, the CDR3 reads TGTGCCAGCAGCTTATGGAAGGTTTGGGTCTACGAGCAGTACTTC.

This clonotype has at least ten counts. At one end, the junction sequence differs from germline, possibly due to a read error. V usage is TRBV7-2 and J usage is TRBJ1-2; 7 bases match TRBD1. CDR1 and CDR2 from the germline V gene are SGHTA and FQGNSA. The length of the CDR3 is 13 residues. CDR3 region: CASSLAGVRGYFF. The DNA of the CDR3 is TGTGCCAGCAGCTTAGCGGGGGTCAGGGGGTACTTCTTC.

This clonotype was seen a few times. The chain carries TRBV18 and TRBJ1-2; D is uncertain. The V gene's germline CDR1 is KGHSH and CDR2 LQKENI. Deletions cut 3 bases from V and 6 bases from J, with 14 bases between. The CDR3 consists of 14 residues. The CDR3 DNA sequence: TGTGCCAGCTCACCTACTGCCACCTTAAATGGCTACACCTTC. Its protein product is CASSPTATLNGYTF.

This clonotype has a count of ten or more. V and J are TRBV7-2 and TRBJ2-3; D not resolved. V was clipped by 5 bases and J by 5 bases, with 8 bases between them. The CDR3 length is 12 residues. The germline V gene has CDR1 SGHTA and CDR2 FQGNSA. The CDR3 sequence is CASSKWGDTQYF. The CDR3 DNA is TGTGCCAGCAGCAAATGGGGAGATACGCAGTATTTT.

The genes are TRBV30 and TRBJ1-2; D is unresolved. CDR1 is GTSNPN and CDR2 is SVGIG in the germline V gene (reference sequence). The CDR3 totals 12 residues. In DNA, the CDR3 is TGTGACTGCCTTCCCCTTCGAGCGCCGGGCACCTTC. Its translation is CDCLPLRAPGTF.

In this sample, this clonotype turned up many times. This chain uses TRBV14 with TRBJ2-3; a possible D gene is TRBD2 (5 bases). The CDR3 is made up of 14 amino acids. Germline CDR1 and CDR2: SGHDN and FVKESK. The V and J ends lost 4 bases and 0 bases respectively, with 8 bases between them. The CDR3 DNA reads TGTGCCAGCAGCCCTTGGACTAGCACAGATACGCAGTATTTT. Translating gives CASSPWTSTDTQYF.

The chain joins TRBV20-1 to TRBJ2-2, with 7 nucleotides matching TRBD2. Germline CDR1 reads DFQATT; CDR2 reads SNEGSKA (reference sequence). This CDR3 is 16 amino acids long. J lost 1 base, V lost 0 bases, and 5 bases had no gene match. CDR3 bases: TGCAGTGCTAGAGAGACGGGCGGGAGGAACACCGGGGAGCTGTTTTTT. Amino acids: CSARETGGRNTGELFF.

This clonotype came up many times. This rearrangement joins TRBV5-1 to TRBJ2-1, with a tentative D call TRBD2 (5 bases). Trimming stripped 0 bases from V and 0 bases from J, with 10 bases between. CDR3 length: 16 residues. Germline V gene lookup returns CDR1 SGHRS and CDR2 YFSETQ. CDR3 nucleotides: TGCGCCAGCAGCTTGGCCGGGAAGAGCTCCTACAATGAGCAGTTCTTC. It is translated as CASSLAGKSSYNEQFF.

V is TRBV29-1 and J is TRBJ2-7; the match to TRBD1 covers 9 bases. V lost 7 bases, J lost 4 bases, and 2 bases stayed unmatched. The germline V gene encodes CDR1 SQVTM and CDR2 ANQGSEA. CDR3 length equals 11 residues. The DNA for the CDR3 is TGCAGCGGAGGACAGGGGTACGAGCAGTACTTC. Amino acid sequence: CSGGQGYEQYF.

This clonotype has at least ten counts. The chain carries TRBV20-1 and TRBJ1-2, with unresolved D. Germline V CDR1 and CDR2: DFQATT, SNEGSKA (reference sequence). V was shortened by 5 bases and J by 3 bases, with 16 bases between the two germline ends. This CDR3 has 14 amino acids. The CDR3 DNA is TGCAGTGCTCTGGACGCGGGGAGGGACTATGGCTACACCTTC. Protein product: CSALDAGRDYGYTF.

Comment on this clonotype: A read error may be the cause here, since a much bigger clone is one base away. The chain links TRBV5-1 to TRBJ2-7; D not resolved. V lost 7 bases, J lost 3 bases, and 14 bases lay in between. This CDR3 is built from 13 residues. From germline, CDR1 is SGHRS and CDR2 YFSETQ. CDR3 sequence (DNA): TGCGCCAGCTCATCAAGGCCCAACTACGAGCAGTACTTC. Encoded protein: CASSSRPNYEQYF. Full variable domain (missing parts from reference TRBV5-1 and TRBJ2-7): KAGVTQTPRYLIKTRGQQVTLSCSPISGHRSVSWYQQTPGQGLQFLFEYFSETQRNKGNFPGRFSGRQFSNSRSEMNVSTLELGDSALYLCASSSRPNYEQYFGPGTRLTVT.

This clonotype has ten or more counts. The genes are TRBV5-1 and TRBJ2-3; 7 bases agree with TRBD2. The germline V gene encodes CDR1 SGHRS and CDR2 YFSETQ. The CDR3 totals 16 residues. The V segment lost 4 bases and the J segment 6 bases; nucleotides outside the gene matches: 14. CDR3: CASSLARTSSSDTQYF. CDR3 DNA: TGCGCCAGCAGCCTCGCCCGGACTAGTTCTAGCGATACGCAGTATTTT.

This chain uses TRBV9 with TRBJ1-6; maybe TRBD1 (6 bases). V was shortened by 0 bases and J by 0 bases, with 10 bases between the two germline ends. This CDR3 region has 17 residues. The germline V gene has CDR1 SGDLS and CDR2 YYNGEE. As DNA, the CDR3 is TGTGCCAGCAGCGTAGACAGGGCCAGCTCCTATAATTCACCCCTCCACTTT. It encodes CASSVDRASSYNSPLHF.

The chain couples TRBV19 to TRBJ1-1; a possible D gene is TRBD1 (6 bases). The germline V and J ends were trimmed by 6 bases and 5 bases, with 13 bases remaining between them. Germline loops: CDR1 LNHDA, CDR2 SQIVND (reference sequence). CDR3 length: 13 amino acids. The CDR3 region is CASSETRGTEAFF. In DNA, the CDR3 is TGTGCCAGTAGCGAGACAAGGGGGACTGAAGCTTTCTTT.

This clonotype came up many times. This chain joins TRBV7-2 and TRBJ2-1; 9 bases are a match to TRBD2. Germline V gene sequence: CDR1 SGHTA, CDR2 FQGNSA. The V and J ends lost 4 bases and 4 bases, in that order; junction bases with no gene match: 17. The CDR3 has 19 residues. The CDR3 DNA follows: TGTGCCAGCAGCTCAGCGGGGGGATCCTTCGCTCTTCTATACAATGAGCAGTTCTTC. This translates into CASSSAGGSFALLYNEQFF.

This clonotype has more than one count but fewer than ten. Just one base apart from a much larger clone, this may be a read error. This chain joins TRBV19 and TRBJ2-5; D unclear. Trimming stripped 4 bases from V and 8 bases from J, with 14 bases between. Germline V gene lookup returns CDR1 LNHDA and CDR2 SQIVND (reference sequence). CDR3 size: 13 residues. CDR3 sequence reads: CASSRTVLHTQYF. In nucleotides, the CDR3 is TGTGCCAGTAGTAGGACGGTGTTACATACCCAGTACTTC.

There are many counts of this clonotype. The rearrangement links TRBV5-1 to TRBJ1-3, with a weak D call TRBD1 (5 bases). CDR3 size: 14 residues. CDR1 SGHRS and CDR2 YFSETQ come from the germline V gene. Trimming took 2 bases from V and 6 from J, leaving 12 bases between them. CDR3 nucleotide sequence: TGCGCCAGCAGCTTTTCAGGGCAAGAAAACACCATATATTTT. This encodes CASSFSGQENTIYF.